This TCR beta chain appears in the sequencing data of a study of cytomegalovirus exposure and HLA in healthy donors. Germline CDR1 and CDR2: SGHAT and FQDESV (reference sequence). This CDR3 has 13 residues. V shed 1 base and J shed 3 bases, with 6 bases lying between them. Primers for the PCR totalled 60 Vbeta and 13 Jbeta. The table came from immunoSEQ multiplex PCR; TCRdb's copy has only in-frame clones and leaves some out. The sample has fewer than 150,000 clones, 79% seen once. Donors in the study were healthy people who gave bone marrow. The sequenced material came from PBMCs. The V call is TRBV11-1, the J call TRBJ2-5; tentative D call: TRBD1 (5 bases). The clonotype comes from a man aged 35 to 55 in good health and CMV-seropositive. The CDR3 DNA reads TGTGCCAGCAGCTTAGGGGGCGAAGAGACCCAGTACTTC. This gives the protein CASSLGGEETQYF.